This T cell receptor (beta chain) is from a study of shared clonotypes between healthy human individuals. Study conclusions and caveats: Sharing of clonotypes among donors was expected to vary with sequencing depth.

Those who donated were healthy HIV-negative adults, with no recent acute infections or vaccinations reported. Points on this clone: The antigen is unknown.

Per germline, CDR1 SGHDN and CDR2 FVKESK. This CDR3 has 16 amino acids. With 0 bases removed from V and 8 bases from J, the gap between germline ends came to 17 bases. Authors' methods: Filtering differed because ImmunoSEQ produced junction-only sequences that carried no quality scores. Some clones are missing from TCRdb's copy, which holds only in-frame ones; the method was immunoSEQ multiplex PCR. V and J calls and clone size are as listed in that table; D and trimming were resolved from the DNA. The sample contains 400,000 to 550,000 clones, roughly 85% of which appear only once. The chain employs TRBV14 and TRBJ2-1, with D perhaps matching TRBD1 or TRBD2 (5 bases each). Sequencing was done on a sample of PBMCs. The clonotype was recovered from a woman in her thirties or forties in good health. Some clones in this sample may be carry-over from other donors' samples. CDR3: CASSQEGFHGDDEQFF. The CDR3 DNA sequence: TGTGCCAGCAGCCAAGAGGGATTCCACGGGGACGATGAGCAGTTCTTC.